This T cell receptor beta chain stems from a study of high-grade serous ovarian cancer treatment subgroups. Study results and limitations: Same-patient tumor repertoires overlapped at about 0.1 to 0.8; different patients barely overlapped. Higher neoantigen levels went with greater TCR clonal relatedness. Spatial context was lost because tumors were sequenced in bulk.

The tumor samples were collected prior to definitive surgery or chemotherapy. Profiled with immunoSEQ multiplex PCR; TCRdb holds only in-frame clones, not every one. The sample consists of about 7,600 clones, more than 60% of them appearing once. In the case of this clone: No antigen is known for it.

The source material was tumor tissue. The clonotype comes from a human donor with high-grade serous ovarian cancer.

The CDR3 nucleotides read TGTGCCAGCAGCCAACAGGCCGGCCTCTCGGCCCAGTACTTC. Protein sequence: CASSQQAGLSAQYF. The chain links TRBV14 to TRBJ2-5; D gene unclear. The germline gives CDR1 SGHDN, CDR2 FVKESK. Trimming shortened V by 2 bases and J by 9 bases, and 16 bases separated the two germline ends. CDR3 length: 14 amino acids.